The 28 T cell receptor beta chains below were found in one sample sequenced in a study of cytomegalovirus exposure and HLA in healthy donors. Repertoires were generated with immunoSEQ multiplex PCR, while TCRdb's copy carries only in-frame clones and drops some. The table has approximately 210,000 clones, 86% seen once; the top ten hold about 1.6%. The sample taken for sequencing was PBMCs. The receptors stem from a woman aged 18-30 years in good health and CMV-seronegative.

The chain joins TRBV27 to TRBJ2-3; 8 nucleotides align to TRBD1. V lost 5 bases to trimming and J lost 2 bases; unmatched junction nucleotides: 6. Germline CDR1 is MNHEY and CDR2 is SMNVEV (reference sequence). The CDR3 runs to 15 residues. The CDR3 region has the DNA TGTGCCAGCAGTGGGCAGGGGGCTATCACAGATACGCAGTATTTT. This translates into CASSGQGAITDTQYF.

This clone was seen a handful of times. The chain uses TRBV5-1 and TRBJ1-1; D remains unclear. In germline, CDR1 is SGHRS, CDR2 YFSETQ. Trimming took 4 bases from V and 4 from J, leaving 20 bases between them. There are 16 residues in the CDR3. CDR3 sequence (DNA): TGCGCCAGCAGCCAGAGTTTGGGGTTTGGGAGCACTGAAGCTTTCTTT. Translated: CASSQSLGFGSTEAFF.

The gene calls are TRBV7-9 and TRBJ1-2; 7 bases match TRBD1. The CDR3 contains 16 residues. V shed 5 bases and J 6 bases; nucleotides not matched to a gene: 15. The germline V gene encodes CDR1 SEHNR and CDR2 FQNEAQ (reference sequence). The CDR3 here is CASSHLKGAGRDGYTF. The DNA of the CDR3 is TGTGCCAGCAGCCATCTTAAGGGGGCAGGGAGAGATGGCTACACCTTC.

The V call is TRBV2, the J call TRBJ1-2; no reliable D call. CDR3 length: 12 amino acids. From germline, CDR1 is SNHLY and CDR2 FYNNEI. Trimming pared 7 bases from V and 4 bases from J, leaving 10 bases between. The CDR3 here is CASMELVYGYTF. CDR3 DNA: TGTGCCAGCATGGAGTTGGTCTATGGCTACACCTTC.

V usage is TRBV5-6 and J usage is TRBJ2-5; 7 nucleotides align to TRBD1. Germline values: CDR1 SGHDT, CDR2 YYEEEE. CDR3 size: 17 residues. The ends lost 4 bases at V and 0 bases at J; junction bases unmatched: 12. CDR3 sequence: CASSRHKQGPYQETQYF. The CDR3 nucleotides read TGTGCCAGCAGCCGACACAAACAGGGGCCATACCAAGAGACCCAGTACTTC.

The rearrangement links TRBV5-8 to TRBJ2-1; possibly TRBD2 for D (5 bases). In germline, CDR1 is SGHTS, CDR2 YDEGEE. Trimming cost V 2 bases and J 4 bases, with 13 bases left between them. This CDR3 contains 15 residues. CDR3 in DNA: TGTGCCAGCAGCTTCAGAGGGTTTGGGTACAATGAGCAGTTCTTC. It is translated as CASSFRGFGYNEQFF.

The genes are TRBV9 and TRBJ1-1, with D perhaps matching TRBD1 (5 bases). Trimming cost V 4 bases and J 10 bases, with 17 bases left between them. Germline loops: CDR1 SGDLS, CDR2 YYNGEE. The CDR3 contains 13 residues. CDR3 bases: TGTGCCAGCAGCCCCCCAGGAGGGGAATCAGCTTTCTTT. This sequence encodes CASSPPGGESAFF.

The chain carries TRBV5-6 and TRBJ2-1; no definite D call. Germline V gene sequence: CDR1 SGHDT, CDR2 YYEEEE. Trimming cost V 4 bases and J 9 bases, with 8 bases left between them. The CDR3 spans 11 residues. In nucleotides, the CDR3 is TGTGCCAGCAGCGTGGATAGTGAGCAGTTCTTC. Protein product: CASSVDSEQFF. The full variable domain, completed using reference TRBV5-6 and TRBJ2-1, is DAGVTQSPTHLIKTRGQQVTLRCSPKSGHDTVSWYQQALGQGPQFIFQYYEEEERQRGNFPDRFSGHQFPNYSSELNVNALLLGDSALYLCASSVDSEQFFGPGTRLTVL.

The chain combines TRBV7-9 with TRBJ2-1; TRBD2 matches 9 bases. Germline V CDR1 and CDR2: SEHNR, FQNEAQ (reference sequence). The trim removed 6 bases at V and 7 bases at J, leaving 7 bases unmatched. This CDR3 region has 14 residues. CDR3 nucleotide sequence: TGTGCCAGCAGTCGGCGGGAGGGCGTAAATGAGCAGTTCTTC. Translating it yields CASSRREGVNEQFF.

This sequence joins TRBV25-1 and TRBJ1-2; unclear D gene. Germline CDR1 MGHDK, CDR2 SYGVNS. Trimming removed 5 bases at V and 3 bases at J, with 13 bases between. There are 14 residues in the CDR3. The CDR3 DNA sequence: TGTGCCAGCAGTCTCTCCCCACAGTACTATGGCTACACCTTC. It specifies CASSLSPQYYGYTF.

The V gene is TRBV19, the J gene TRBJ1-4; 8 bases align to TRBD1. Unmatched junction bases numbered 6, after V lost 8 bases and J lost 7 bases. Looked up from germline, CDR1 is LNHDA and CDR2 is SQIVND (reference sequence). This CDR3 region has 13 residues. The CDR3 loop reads CASSGQGSEKLFF. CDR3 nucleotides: TGTGCCAGTTCTGGACAGGGTAGTGAAAAACTGTTTTTT.

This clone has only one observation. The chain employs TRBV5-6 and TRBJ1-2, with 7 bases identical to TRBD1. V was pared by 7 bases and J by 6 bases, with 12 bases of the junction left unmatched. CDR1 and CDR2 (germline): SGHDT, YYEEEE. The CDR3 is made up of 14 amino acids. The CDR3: CASCSLLQGDGYTF. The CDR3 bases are TGTGCCAGCTGTAGCTTGCTCCAGGGGGATGGCTACACCTTC.

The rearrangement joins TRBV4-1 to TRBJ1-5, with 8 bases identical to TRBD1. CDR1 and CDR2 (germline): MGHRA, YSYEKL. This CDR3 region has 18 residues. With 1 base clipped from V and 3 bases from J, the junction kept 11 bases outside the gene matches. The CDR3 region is CASSQASSGQGVNQPQHF. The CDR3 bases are TGCGCCAGCAGCCAAGCTAGCTCCGGACAGGGTGTCAATCAGCCCCAGCATTTT.

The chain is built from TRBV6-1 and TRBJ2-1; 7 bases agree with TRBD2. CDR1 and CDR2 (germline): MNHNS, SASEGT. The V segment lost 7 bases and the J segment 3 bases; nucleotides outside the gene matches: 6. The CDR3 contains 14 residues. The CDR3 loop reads CASKGLSDYNEQFF. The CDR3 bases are TGTGCCAGCAAGGGACTATCCGACTACAATGAGCAGTTCTTC.

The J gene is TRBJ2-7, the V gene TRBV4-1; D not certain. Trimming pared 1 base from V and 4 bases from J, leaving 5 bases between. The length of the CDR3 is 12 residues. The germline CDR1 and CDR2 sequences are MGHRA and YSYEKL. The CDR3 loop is CASSQVGYEQYF. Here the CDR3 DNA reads TGCGCCAGCAGCCAAGTCGGGTACGAGCAGTACTTC.

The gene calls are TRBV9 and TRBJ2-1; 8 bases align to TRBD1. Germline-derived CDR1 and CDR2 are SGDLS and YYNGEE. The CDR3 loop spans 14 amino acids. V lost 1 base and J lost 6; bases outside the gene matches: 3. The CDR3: CASSVLQGGNEQFF. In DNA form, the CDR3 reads TGTGCCAGCAGCGTATTACAGGGGGGCAATGAGCAGTTCTTC.

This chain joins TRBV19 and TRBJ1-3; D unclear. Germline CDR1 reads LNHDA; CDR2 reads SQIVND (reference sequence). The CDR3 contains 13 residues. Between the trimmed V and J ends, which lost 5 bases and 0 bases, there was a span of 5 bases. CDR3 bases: TGTGCCAGTAGTCCGAGCTCTGGAAACACCATATATTTT. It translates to CASSPSSGNTIYF.

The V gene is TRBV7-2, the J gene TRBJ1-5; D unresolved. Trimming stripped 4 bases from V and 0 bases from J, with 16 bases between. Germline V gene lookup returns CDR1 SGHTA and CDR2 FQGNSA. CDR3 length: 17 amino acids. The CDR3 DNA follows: TGTGCCAGCAGCTGGGCGTGGGCAGTAGATAGCAATCAGCCCCAGCATTTT. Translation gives CASSWAWAVDSNQPQHF.

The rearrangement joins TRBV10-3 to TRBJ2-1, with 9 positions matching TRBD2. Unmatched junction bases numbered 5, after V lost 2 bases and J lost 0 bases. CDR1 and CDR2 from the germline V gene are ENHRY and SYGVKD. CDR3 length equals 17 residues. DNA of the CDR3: TGTGCCATCAGTGAGAGGGGAGCGGGAGGCTCCTACAATGAGCAGTTCTTC. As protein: CAISERGAGGSYNEQFF.

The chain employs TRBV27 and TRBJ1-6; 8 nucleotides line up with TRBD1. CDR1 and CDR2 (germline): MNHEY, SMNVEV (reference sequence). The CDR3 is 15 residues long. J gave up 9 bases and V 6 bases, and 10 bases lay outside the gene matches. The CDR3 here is CASSYTQGVGSPLHF. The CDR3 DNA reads TGTGCCAGCAGCTACACACAGGGGGTCGGTTCACCCCTCCACTTT.

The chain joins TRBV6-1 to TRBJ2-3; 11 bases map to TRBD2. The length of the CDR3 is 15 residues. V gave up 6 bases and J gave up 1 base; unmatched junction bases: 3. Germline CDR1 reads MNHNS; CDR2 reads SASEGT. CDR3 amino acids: CASRTGLAGTDTQYF. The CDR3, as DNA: TGTGCCAGCAGAACGGGACTAGCGGGCACAGATACGCAGTATTTT.

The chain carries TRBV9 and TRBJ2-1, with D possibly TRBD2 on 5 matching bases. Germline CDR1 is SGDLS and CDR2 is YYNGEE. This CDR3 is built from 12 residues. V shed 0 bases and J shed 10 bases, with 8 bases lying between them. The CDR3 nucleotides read TGTGCCAGCAGCGTAGGACTACAAGAGCAGTTCTTC. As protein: CASSVGLQEQFF.

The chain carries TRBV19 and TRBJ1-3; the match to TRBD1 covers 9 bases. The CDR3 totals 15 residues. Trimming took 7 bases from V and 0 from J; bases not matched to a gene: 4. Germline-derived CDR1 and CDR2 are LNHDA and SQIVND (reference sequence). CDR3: CASNPGQGSGNTIYF. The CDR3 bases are TGTGCCAGTAACCCGGGACAGGGCTCTGGAAACACCATATATTTT.

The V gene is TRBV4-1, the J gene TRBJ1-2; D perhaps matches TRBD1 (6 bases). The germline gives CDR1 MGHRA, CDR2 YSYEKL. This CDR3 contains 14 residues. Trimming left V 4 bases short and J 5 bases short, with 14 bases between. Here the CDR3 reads CASSPGGQFYGYTF. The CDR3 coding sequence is TGCGCCAGCAGCCCCGGCGGACAGTTTTATGGCTACACCTTC.

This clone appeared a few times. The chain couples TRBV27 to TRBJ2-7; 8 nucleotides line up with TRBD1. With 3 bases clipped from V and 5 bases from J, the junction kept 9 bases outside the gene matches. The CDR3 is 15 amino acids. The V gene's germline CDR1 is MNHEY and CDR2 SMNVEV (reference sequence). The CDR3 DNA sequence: TGTGCCAGCAGTTTGGGGACGACAGGGGCCCACGAGCAGTACTTC. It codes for CASSLGTTGAHEQYF.

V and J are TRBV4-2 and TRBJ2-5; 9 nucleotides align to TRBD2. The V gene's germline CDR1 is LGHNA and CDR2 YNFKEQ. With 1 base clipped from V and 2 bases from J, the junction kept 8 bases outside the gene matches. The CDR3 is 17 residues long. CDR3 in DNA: TGTGCCAGCAGCCAAGGGTTTCAGCGGGGGGTTCAAGAGACCCAGTACTTC. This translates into CASSQGFQRGVQETQYF.

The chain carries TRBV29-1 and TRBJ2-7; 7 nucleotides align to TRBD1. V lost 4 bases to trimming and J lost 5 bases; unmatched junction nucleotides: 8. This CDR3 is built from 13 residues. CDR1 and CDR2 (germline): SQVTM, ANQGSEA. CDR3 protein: CSVGQGDTHEQYF. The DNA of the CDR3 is TGCAGCGTTGGCCAGGGGGACACCCACGAGCAGTACTTC.

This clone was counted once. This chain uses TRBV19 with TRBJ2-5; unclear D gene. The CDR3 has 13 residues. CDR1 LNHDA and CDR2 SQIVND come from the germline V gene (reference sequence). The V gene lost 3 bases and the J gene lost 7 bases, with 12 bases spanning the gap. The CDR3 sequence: CASSIGPFGTQYF. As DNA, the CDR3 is TGTGCCAGTAGTATTGGGCCATTTGGGACCCAGTACTTC. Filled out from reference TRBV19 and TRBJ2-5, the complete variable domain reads DGGITQSPKYLFRKEGQNVTLSCEQNLNHDAMYWYRQDPGQGLRLIYYSQIVNDFQKGDIAEGYSVSREKKESFPLTVTSAQKNPTAFYLCASSIGPFGTQYFGPGTRLLVL.